This TCR beta chain originates from a study of chemoradiotherapy in HPV16-positive cancers. Whole-study context: Candidate HPV-specific T-cell clones and common TCR motifs came from functional assays in a couple of HPV16-positive patients. Whole-study findings and limits: Only two HPV16-positive patients supplied the functional HPV-specificity definition.

Germline CDR1 reads SQVTM; CDR2 reads ANQGSEA. V lost 6 bases, J lost 9 bases, and 18 bases lay in between. The CDR3 has 14 amino acids. Profiling relied on immunoSEQ multiplex PCR, and the TCRdb table lists in-frame clones only, not all of them. Among over 2,500 clones listed, around 87% were seen once. Note on this clone: Its target is not known.

This sequence originates from a human donor with HPV-associated anogenital cancer. Here the sequenced sample was tumor tissue, taken from a patient who underwent chemoradiotherapy. This chain links TRBV29-1 with TRBJ1-6; TRBD1 is a possible D gene (6 bases). The CDR3: CSVASQGLGSPLHF. The CDR3, as DNA: TGCAGCGTCGCCTCACAGGGCTTAGGTTCACCCCTCCACTTT.